Following are 8 T cell receptor beta chains from one sample sequenced in a study of blood T cell repertoires in COVID-19. Measured with immunoSEQ multiplex PCR; TCRdb has only the in-frame clones, and not every one. The table records roughly 100,000 clones, about 90% of them present only once. Sequencing used peripheral blood. The receptors shown here come from a man aged 45-65 years with active COVID-19.

This chain uses TRBV6-5 with TRBJ2-7; a weak D match, TRBD1 (6 bases). CDR1 and CDR2 from the germline V gene are MNHEY and SVGAGI. The CDR3 runs 14 residues. Trimming removed 5 bases at V and 4 bases at J, with 15 bases between. CDR3 DNA sequence: TGTGCCAGCAGTCCCTTACAGGGCACATACGAGCAGTACTTC. Its translation: CASSPLQGTYEQYF.

Here the CDR3 reads CASSPNPRESNTEAFF. CDR3 DNA sequence: TGTGCCAGCAGCCCGAACCCGCGGGAGTCGAACACTGAAGCTTTCTTT. This chain uses TRBV5-4 with TRBJ1-1, with D hard to call. CDR1 and CDR2 from the germline V gene are SGHNT and YYREEE (reference sequence). Trimming cost V 4 bases and J 1 base, with 17 bases left between them. The CDR3 contains 16 residues.

V and J are TRBV12-3 or TRBV12-4 and TRBJ1-2, with 7 positions matching TRBD1. The V and J ends lost 6 bases and 6 bases, in that order; junction bases with no gene match: 7. This CDR3 contains 13 residues. CDR3 coding DNA: TGTGCCAGCAGAGAGACAGGGACCCATGGCTACACCTTC. Amino acid sequence: CASRETGTHGYTF.

The chain joins TRBV10-2 to TRBJ2-3; D is unclear. Trimming took off 3 bases at V and 3 bases at J, with 4 bases between the two ends. The CDR3 totals 12 residues. Germline CDR1 WSHSY, CDR2 SAAADI. CDR3 residues: CASSDITDTQYF. CDR3 in DNA: TGCGCCAGCAGTGATATAACAGATACGCAGTATTTT.

This clone was detected only once. The chain carries TRBV19 and TRBJ2-5, with D possibly TRBD2 on 6 matching bases. CDR1 and CDR2 from the germline V gene are LNHDA and SQIVND (reference sequence). The CDR3 loop spans 15 amino acids. The germline V and J ends were trimmed by 6 bases and 1 base, with 15 bases remaining between them. The CDR3: CASSPSGSGQETQYF. The CDR3 nucleotides are TGTGCCAGTAGCCCGTCGGGTAGCGGCCAAGAGACCCAGTACTTC. The entire variable domain, with the rest obtained from reference TRBV19 and TRBJ2-5, is as follows: DGGITQSPKYLFRKEGQNVTLSCEQNLNHDAMYWYRQDPGQGLRLIYYSQIVNDFQKGDIAEGYSVSREKKESFPLTVTSAQKNPTAFYLCASSPSGSGQETQYFGPGTRLLVL.

This chain uses TRBV5-4 with TRBJ2-2; a weak D match, TRBD1 (6 bases). Trimming removed 3 bases at V and 0 bases at J, with 9 bases between. Germline values: CDR1 SGHNT, CDR2 YYREEE (reference sequence). This CDR3 is 15 amino acids long. CDR3 DNA sequence: TGTGCCAGCAGCTCCGGGACACCGAACACCGGGGAGCTGTTTTTT. This encodes CASSSGTPNTGELFF.

This clone occurred a few times. This sequence joins TRBV12-3 or TRBV12-4 and TRBJ2-7; 9 nucleotides align to TRBD1. Trimming took 6 bases from V and 6 from J; bases not matched to a gene: 6. This CDR3 spans 13 amino acids. CDR3 bases: TGTGCCAGCAGACCCGGACAGGGGACCGAGCAGTACTTC. It yields the protein CASRPGQGTEQYF.

The CDR3 is CASSSYSSGVETQYF. CDR3 in DNA: TGTGCCAGCAGTTCCTATTCTAGCGGGGTTGAGACCCAGTACTTC. The chain employs TRBV6-5 and TRBJ2-5; 9 bases are shared with TRBD2. This CDR3 comprises 15 residues. The junction had 8 bases not matched to a gene; V was cut back by 4 bases and J by 5 bases. Germline V gives CDR1 MNHEY, CDR2 SVGAGI.